These T cell receptor beta chains were read from a single sample in a study of cytotoxic CD8 clonotypes in ibrutinib-treated CLL. Sequenced by immunoSEQ multiplex PCR; TCRdb stores in-frame clones only, minus some. This table holds more than 45,000 clones, 70% to 90% found once. The specimen comprised PBMCs, sampled after 24 months of ibrutinib treatment. The receptors were sampled from a human donor with chronic lymphocytic leukemia. Each CDR3 is given with its conserved first and last residue. A D gene is named only where the DNA matches it firmly. Only part of the rows carry a size: once, few, many, or a class if the clone is expanded.

len,d_gene,v_gene,j_gene,abundance,CDR3aa,CDR3nt
14,-,TRBV10-3,TRBJ2-7,-,CAATPGSYGYEQYF,TGTGCCGCCACCCCGGGATCTTACGGGTACGAGCAGTACTTC
15,-,TRBV18,TRBJ2-1,-,CASSPLLARGHEQFF,TGTGCCAGCTCACCACTACTAGCGAGGGGGCATGAGCAGTTCTTC
12,-,TRBV19,TRBJ1-2,-,CASRSGYYGYTF,TGTGCCAGTAGATCAGGGTACTATGGCTACACCTTC
13,TRBD1,TRBV28,TRBJ1-5,few,CASSPGQVLPQHF,TGTGCCAGCAGCCCTGGACAGGTCTTGCCCCAGCATTTT
16,TRBD1,TRBV15,TRBJ2-5,-,CATSRVTGEYQETQYF,TGTGCCACCAGCAGGGTAACAGGGGAGTACCAAGAGACCCAGTACTTC
16,TRBD1,TRBV18,TRBJ1-5,-,CASSPRDRGGNQPQHF,TGTGCCAGCTCACCACGAGACAGGGGAGGCAATCAGCCCCAGCATTTT
12,-,TRBV28,TRBJ1-1,few,CASSPQGPEAFF,TGTGCCAGCAGTCCCCAGGGTCCTGAAGCTTTCTTT
14,TRBD1,TRBV30,TRBJ1-2,-,CAWNSDRGVTGYTF,TGTGCCTGGAACTCGGACAGGGGCGTAACTGGCTACACCTTC
14,TRBD2,TRBV11-3,TRBJ2-3,-,CAESGREWTDTQYF,TGTGCCGAGTCGGGGAGGGAGTGGACAGATACGCAGTATTTT
13,-,TRBV6-5,TRBJ1-2,-,CASSYGYSYGYTF,TGTGCCAGCAGTTACGGTTACAGTTATGGCTACACCTTC
15,-,TRBV2,TRBJ1-5,-,CASSDDRGSNQPQHF,TGTGCCAGCAGTGACGATAGGGGTAGCAATCAGCCCCAGCATTTT
14,TRBD1,TRBV11-1,TRBJ1-1,-,CASSLGQYNTEAFF,TGTGCCAGCAGCTTGGGACAGTACAACACTGAAGCTTTCTTT
11,-,TRBV11-2,TRBJ2-7,-,CASSAAYEQYF,TGTGCCAGCAGTGCTGCCTACGAGCAGTACTTC
15,TRBD1,TRBV6-1,TRBJ1-2,-,CASSDQDRVTYGYTF,TGTGCCAGCAGTGACCAGGACAGGGTTACCTATGGCTACACCTTC
12,-,TRBV9,TRBJ2-3,once,CASSGGIDTQYF,TGTGCCAGCAGCGGAGGGATAGATACGCAGTATTTT
15,-,TRBV27,TRBJ1-1,-,CASSLTLGGNTEAFF,TGTGCCAGCAGTTTAACCCTAGGGGGGAACACTGAAGCTTTCTTT
14,-,TRBV7-7,TRBJ2-5,-,CASSPPSDQETQYF,TGTGCCAGCAGCCCTCCTAGCGACCAAGAGACCCAGTACTTC
13,-,TRBV25-1,TRBJ1-1,-,CASSEMGRTEAFF,TGTGCCAGCAGTGAAATGGGACGGACTGAAGCTTTCTTT
15,-,TRBV10-1,TRBJ1-3,-,CASSMDGNSGNTIYF,TGCGCCAGCAGTATGGACGGAAACTCTGGAAACACCATATATTTT
18,TRBD2,TRBV10-3,TRBJ2-2,-,CAISQGLAVAANTGELFF,TGTGCCATCAGTCAAGGACTAGCGGTCGCCGCGAACACCGGGGAGCTGTTTTTT
18,TRBD2,TRBV5-6,TRBJ2-1,-,CASSLLTSGLSSYNEQFF,TGTGCCAGCAGCTTGTTGACTAGCGGCTTGAGCTCCTACAATGAGCAGTTCTTC
16,TRBD2,TRBV4-3,TRBJ2-7,-,CASSQDGLAGRYEQYF,TGCGCCAGCAGCCAAGATGGGCTAGCGGGACGCTACGAGCAGTACTTC
16,TRBD2,TRBV2,TRBJ2-1,-,CASSEARLAGYNEQFF,TGTGCCAGCAGTGAAGCGCGGCTAGCGGGATACAATGAGCAGTTCTTC
13,-,TRBV11-2,TRBJ1-1,-,CASSALGAFEAFF,TGTGCCAGCAGCGCCCTCGGGGCCTTTGAAGCTTTCTTT
19,-,TRBV9,TRBJ1-1,-,CASSVGPLGRTGSDTEAFF,TGTGCCAGCAGCGTAGGCCCCCTCGGACGAACGGGGTCGGACACTGAAGCTTTCTTT
16,-,TRBV7-2,TRBJ2-5,-,CASSLYGGGSVETQYF,TGTGCCAGCAGCTTATACGGGGGCGGGAGTGTGGAGACCCAGTACTTC
14,TRBD1,TRBV11-2,TRBJ1-3,-,CASSPGQGGITIYF,TGTGCCAGCAGCCCGGGACAGGGTGGGATCACCATATATTTT
15,TRBD2,TRBV7-8,TRBJ2-3,once,CASSPSGREADTQYF,TGTGCCAGCAGCCCTAGCGGGAGGGAGGCAGATACGCAGTATTTT
13,-,TRBV27,TRBJ2-1,-,CASSLIEGVEQFF,TGTGCCAGCAGTTTAATTGAAGGGGTTGAGCAGTTCTTC
15,TRBD1,TRBV6-4,TRBJ1-2,-,CASSDQGVGYGGYTF,TGTGCCAGCAGTGACCAGGGGGTCGGCTATGGCGGCTACACCTTC
16,-,TRBV4-3,TRBJ2-1,-,CASSQDLERAVPEQFF,TGCGCCAGCAGCCAAGATCTTGAACGGGCTGTCCCTGAGCAGTTCTTC
15,-,TRBV10-3,TRBJ2-1,once,CAISESKQGLNEQFF,TGTGCCATCAGTGAGTCGAAACAGGGCCTAAATGAGCAGTTCTTC
15,-,TRBV11-2,TRBJ2-7,-,CASSARQVFPYEQYF,TGTGCCAGCAGCGCAAGACAGGTTTTCCCCTACGAGCAGTACTTC
13,-,TRBV9,TRBJ1-1,few,CASSLQGNTEAFF,TGTGCCAGCAGCTTACAGGGTAACACTGAAGCTTTCTTT
17,-,TRBV4-3,TRBJ2-1,medium-sized,CASSQDQGLAFYNEQFF,TGCGCCAGCAGCCAAGATCAAGGTCTAGCGTTCTACAATGAGCAGTTCTTC